The 3 T cell receptor beta chains given below trace back to one sample, sequenced in a study of high-grade serous ovarian cancer treatment subgroups. Data came from immunoSEQ multiplex PCR; TCRdb stores just in-frame clones and leaves some out. The table shows about 16,000 clones, with about 76% occurring only once. The tumor samples were collected prior to definitive surgery or chemotherapy. The sequencing input was tumor tissue. These receptors all come from a human donor with high-grade serous ovarian cancer.

This clone counts as medium-sized. The gene calls are TRBV19 and TRBJ2-3; TRBD2 matches at 8 bases. The germline CDR1 and CDR2 sequences are LNHDA and SQIVND (reference sequence). The trim removed 5 bases at V and 0 bases at J, leaving 7 bases unmatched. This CDR3 has 16 amino acids. For the CDR3, the DNA is TGTGCCAGTAGTCCCAGGACTAGCTTTAGCACAGATACGCAGTATTTT. Its protein product is CASSPRTSFSTDTQYF.

The chain employs TRBV4-3 and TRBJ1-5; D gene unclear. The CDR3 is made up of 15 amino acids. V gave up 3 bases and J gave up 0 bases, with 9 bases separating them. Germline loops: CDR1 LGHNA, CDR2 YSLEER. CDR3 protein: CASSHDDNSNQPQHF. The CDR3 DNA sequence: TGCGCCAGCAGCCACGATGACAATAGCAATCAGCCCCAGCATTTT.

The chain has TRBV30 and TRBJ1-2; unclear D gene. The V gene lost 0 bases and the J gene lost 8 bases, with 7 bases spanning the gap. This CDR3 region has 11 residues. CDR1 is GTSNPN and CDR2 is SVGIG in the germline V gene (reference sequence). DNA for the CDR3: TGTGCCTGGAGTGTACTTGACGGCTACACCTTC. Translated: CAWSVLDGYTF.